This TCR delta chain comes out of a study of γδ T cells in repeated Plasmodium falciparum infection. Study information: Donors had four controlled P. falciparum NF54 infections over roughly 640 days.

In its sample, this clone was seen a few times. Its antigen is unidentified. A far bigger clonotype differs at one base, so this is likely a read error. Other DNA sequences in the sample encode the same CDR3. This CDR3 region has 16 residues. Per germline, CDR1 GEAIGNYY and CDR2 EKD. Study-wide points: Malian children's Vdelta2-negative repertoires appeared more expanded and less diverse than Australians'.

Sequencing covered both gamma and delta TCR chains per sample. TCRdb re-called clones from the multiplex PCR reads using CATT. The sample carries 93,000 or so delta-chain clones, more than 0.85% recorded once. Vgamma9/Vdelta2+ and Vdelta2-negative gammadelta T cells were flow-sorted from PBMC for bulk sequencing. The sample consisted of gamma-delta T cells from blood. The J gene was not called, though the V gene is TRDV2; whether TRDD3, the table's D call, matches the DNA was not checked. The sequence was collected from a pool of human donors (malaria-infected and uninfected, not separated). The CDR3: CACDTVSAGYSDKLIF. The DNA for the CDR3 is TGTGCCTGTGACACAGTTTCGGCGGGATACTCCGATAAACTAATCTTT.